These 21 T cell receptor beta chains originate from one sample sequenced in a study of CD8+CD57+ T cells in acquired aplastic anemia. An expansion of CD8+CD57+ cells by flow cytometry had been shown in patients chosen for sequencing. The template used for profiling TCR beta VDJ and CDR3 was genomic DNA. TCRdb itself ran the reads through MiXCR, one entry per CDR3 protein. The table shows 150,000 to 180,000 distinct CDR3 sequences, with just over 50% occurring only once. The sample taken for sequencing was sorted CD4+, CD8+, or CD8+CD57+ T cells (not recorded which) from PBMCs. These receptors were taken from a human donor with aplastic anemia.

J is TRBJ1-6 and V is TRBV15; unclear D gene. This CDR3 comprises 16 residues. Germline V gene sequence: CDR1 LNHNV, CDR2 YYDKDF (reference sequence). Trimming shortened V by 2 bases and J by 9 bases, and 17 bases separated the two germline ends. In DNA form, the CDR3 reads TGTGCCACCAGCAGAAGTCGAACAGTAAGTAGTTCACCCCTCCACTTT. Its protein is CATSRSRTVSSSPLHF.

Written as DNA, the CDR3 is TGTGCCAGCAGTGGTGCTTGGGGCCTCACAGATACGCAGTATTTT. Its protein product is CASSGAWGLTDTQYF. V gene TRBV25-1 combines with J gene TRBJ2-3; the D gene is possibly TRBD1 (5 bases). With 4 bases removed from V and 2 bases from J, the gap between germline ends came to 13 bases. The CDR3 loop spans 15 amino acids. The germline V gene encodes CDR1 MGHDK and CDR2 SYGVNS.

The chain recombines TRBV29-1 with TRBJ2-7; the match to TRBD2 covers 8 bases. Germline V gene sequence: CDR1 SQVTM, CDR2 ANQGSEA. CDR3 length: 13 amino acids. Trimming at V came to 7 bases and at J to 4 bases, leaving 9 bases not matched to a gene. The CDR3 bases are TGCAGCGCCGGGGGGACTAGTCTTTACGAGCAGTACTTC. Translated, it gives CSAGGTSLYEQYF.

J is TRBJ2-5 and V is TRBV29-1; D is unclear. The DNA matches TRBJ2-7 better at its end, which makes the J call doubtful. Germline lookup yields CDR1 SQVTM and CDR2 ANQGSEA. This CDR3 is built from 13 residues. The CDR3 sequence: CSVGLQTPGEQYF. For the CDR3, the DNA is TGCAGCGTTGGTCTCCAGACTCCCGGCGAGCAGTACTTC.

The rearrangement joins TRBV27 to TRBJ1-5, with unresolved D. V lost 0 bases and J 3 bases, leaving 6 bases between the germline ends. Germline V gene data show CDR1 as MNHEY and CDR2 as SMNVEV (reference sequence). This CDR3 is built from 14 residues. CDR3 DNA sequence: TGTGCCAGCAGTTTATCAGTTTACAATCAGCCCCAGCATTTT. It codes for CASSLSVYNQPQHF.

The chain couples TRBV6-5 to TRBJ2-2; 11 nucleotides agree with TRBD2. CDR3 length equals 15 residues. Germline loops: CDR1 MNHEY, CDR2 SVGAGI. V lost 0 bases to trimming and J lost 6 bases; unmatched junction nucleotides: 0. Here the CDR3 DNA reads TGTGCCAGCAGTTACTCTAGCGGGGGGGCCGGGGAGCTGTTTTTT. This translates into CASSYSSGGAGELFF.

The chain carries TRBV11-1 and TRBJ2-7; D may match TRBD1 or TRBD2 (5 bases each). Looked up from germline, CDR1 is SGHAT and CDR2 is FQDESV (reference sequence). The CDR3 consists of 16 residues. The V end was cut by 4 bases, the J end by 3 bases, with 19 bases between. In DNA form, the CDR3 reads TGTGCCAGCAGCTCCCATAGGGCAGGGAGCGACTACGAGCAGTACTTC. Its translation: CASSSHRAGSDYEQYF.

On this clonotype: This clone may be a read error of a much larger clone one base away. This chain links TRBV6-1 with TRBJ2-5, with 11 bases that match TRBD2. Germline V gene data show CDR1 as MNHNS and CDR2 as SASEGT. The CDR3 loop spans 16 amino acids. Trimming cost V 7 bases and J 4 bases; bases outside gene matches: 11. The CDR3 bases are TGTGCCAGCATGCTAGCGGGGGGTACCCTTTTAGAGACCCAGTACTTC. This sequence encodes CASMLAGGTLLETQYF.

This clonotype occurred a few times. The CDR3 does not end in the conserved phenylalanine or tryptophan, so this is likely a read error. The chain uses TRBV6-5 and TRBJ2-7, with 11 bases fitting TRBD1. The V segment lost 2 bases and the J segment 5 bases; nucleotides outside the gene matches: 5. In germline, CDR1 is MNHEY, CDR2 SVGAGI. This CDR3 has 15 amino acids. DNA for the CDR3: TGTGCCAGCAGTTACCAGGGACAGGGGGGGAACGAGCAGTACCTC. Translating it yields CASSYQGQGGNEQYL.

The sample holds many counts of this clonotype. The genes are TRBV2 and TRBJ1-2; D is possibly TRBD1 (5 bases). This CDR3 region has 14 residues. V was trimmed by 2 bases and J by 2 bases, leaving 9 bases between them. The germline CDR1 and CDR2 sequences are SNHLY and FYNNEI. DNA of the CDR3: TGTGCCAGCAGTGAATCGGGGCCCAACTATGGCTACACCTTC. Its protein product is CASSESGPNYGYTF.

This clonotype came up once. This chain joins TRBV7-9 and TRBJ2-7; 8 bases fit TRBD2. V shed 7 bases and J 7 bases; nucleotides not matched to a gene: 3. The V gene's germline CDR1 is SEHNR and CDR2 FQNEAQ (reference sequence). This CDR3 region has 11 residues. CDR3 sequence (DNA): TGTGCCAGCACGGGAGGGCGGGAGCAGTACTTC. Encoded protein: CASTGGREQYF.

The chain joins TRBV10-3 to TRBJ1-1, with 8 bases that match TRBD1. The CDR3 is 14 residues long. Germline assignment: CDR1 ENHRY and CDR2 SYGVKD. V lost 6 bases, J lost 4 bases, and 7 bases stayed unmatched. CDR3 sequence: CAIRGQGLGTEAFF. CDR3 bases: TGTGCCATCAGAGGACAGGGATTGGGCACTGAAGCTTTCTTT.

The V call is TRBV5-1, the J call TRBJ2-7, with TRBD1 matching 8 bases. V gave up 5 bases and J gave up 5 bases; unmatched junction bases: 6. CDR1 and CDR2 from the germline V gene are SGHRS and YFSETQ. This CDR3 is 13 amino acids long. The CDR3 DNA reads TGCGCCAGCAGTCAGACAGGGGAAGACGAGCAGTACTTC. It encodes CASSQTGEDEQYF.

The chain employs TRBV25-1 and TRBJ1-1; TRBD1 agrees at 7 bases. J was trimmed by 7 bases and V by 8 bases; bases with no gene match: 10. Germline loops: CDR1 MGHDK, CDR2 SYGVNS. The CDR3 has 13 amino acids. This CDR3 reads CASLVKAGGEAFF. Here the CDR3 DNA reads TGTGCCAGCTTAGTTAAGGCAGGGGGTGAAGCTTTCTTT.

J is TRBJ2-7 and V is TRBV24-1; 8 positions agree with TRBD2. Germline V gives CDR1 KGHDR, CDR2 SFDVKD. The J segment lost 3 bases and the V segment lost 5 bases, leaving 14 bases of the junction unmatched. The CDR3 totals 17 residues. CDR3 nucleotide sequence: TGTGCCACCAGTGGCGGGGGGCCCCAACTAAAGGGCTACGAGCAGTACTTC. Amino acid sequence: CATSGGGPQLKGYEQYF.

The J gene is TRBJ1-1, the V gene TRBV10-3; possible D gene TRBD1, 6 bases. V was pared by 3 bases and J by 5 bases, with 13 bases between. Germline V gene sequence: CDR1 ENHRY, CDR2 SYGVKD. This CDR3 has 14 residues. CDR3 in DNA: TGTGCCATCAGTGACGCCTCAGGGGAAACTGAAGCTTTCTTT. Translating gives CAISDASGETEAFF.

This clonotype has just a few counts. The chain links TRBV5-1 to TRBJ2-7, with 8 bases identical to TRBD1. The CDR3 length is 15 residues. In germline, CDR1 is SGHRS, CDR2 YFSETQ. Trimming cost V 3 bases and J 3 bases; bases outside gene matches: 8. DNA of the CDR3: TGCGCCAGCAGCTCGGCCGGGACAGGCCTCTACGAGCAGTACTTC. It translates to CASSSAGTGLYEQYF.

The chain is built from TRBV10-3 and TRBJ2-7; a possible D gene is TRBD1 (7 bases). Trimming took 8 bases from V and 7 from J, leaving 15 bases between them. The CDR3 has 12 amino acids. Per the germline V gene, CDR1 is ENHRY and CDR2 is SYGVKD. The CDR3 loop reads CAIDEGAGEQYF. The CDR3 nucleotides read TGTGCCATCGATGAGGGGGCGGGAGAGCAGTACTTC.

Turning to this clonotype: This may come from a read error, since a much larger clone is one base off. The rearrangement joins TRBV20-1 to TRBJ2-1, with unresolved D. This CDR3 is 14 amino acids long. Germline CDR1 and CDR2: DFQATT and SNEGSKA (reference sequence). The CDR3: CSATLGGEGNVQFF. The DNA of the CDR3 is TGCAGTGCTACTTTAGGTGGGGAAGGCAATGTGCAGTTCTTC.

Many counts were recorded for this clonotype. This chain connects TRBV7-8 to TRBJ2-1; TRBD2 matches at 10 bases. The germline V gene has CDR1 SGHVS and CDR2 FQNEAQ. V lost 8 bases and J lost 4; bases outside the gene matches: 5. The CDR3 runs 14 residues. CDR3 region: CASGLADQYNEQFF. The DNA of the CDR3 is TGTGCCAGCGGACTAGCGGACCAATACAATGAGCAGTTCTTC.

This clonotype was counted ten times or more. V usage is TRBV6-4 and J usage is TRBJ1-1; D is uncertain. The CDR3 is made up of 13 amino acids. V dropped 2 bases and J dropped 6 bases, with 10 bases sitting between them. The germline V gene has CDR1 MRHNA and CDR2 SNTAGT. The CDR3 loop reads CASSDPRKPEAFF. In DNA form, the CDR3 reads TGTGCCAGCAGTGACCCACGGAAACCTGAAGCTTTCTTT.